The 10 T cell receptor beta chains listed next were all sequenced from one sample in a study of blood T cell repertoires in COVID-19. Some clones are missing from TCRdb's copy, which holds only in-frame ones; the method was immunoSEQ multiplex PCR. This table has under 200,000 clones, about 89% appearing once. Sample: peripheral blood. The origin of the receptors is a man aged 35 to 55 with active or convalescent COVID-19.

This clone appeared once. The chain links TRBV2 to TRBJ1-5, with 7 bases aligning to TRBD1. V shed 7 bases and J 7 bases; nucleotides not matched to a gene: 10. This CDR3 comprises 14 residues. Germline-derived CDR1 and CDR2 are SNHLY and FYNNEI. CDR3 in DNA: TGTGCCAGCAAGGAGGAGACAGGGTACCAGCCCCAGCATTTT. Translation gives CASKEETGYQPQHF.

The chain recombines TRBV19 with TRBJ2-3; 7 positions agree with TRBD1. The length of the CDR3 is 19 residues. The germline V gene encodes CDR1 LNHDA and CDR2 SQIVND (reference sequence). Trimming cost V 9 bases and J 2 bases; bases outside gene matches: 23. CDR3 residues: CASSYPGTATRNPTDTQYF. In DNA form, the CDR3 reads TGTGCCAGCTCTTACCCAGGGACAGCGACCCGGAACCCCACAGATACGCAGTATTTT.

The J gene is TRBJ2-3, the V gene TRBV19, with D possibly being TRBD1 (7 bases). The CDR3 is 16 residues long. The V gene lost 4 bases and the J gene lost 2 bases, with 16 bases spanning the gap. Germline V gene sequence: CDR1 LNHDA, CDR2 SQIVND (reference sequence). In DNA, the CDR3 is TGTGCCAGTAGTAGGCTGCCAGGGGGGAACACAGATACGCAGTATTTT. Amino acid sequence: CASSRLPGGNTDTQYF.

V is TRBV10-3 and J is TRBJ1-5, with 8 nucleotides matching TRBD1. Unmatched junction bases numbered 4, after V lost 4 bases and J lost 2 bases. The CDR3 contains 15 residues. From germline, CDR1 is ENHRY and CDR2 SYGVKD. CDR3 sequence: CAISADRGGNQPQHF. CDR3 in DNA: TGTGCCATCAGTGCAGACAGGGGCGGCAATCAGCCCCAGCATTTT.

This clone was observed once. This chain joins TRBV6-5 and TRBJ1-1, with 8 bases that match TRBD1. Per the germline V gene, CDR1 is MNHEY and CDR2 is SVGAGI. Losses at the gene ends were 4 bases for V and 10 bases for J; bases not matched to a gene: 11. CDR3 length: 14 amino acids. For the CDR3, the DNA is TGTGCCAGCAGTTCCCAGGGGGCGTATAAGGTAGCTTTCTTT. Protein product: CASSSQGAYKVAFF.

This sequence joins TRBV7-9 and TRBJ1-3; the match to TRBD1 covers 7 bases. J gave up 6 bases and V 5 bases, and 7 bases lay outside the gene matches. Germline V gives CDR1 SEHNR, CDR2 FQNEAQ (reference sequence). The CDR3 covers 14 residues. The CDR3 coding sequence is TGTGCCAGCAGCGTCGCGACAGGGATAAACACCATATATTTT. It encodes CASSVATGINTIYF. The variable domain in full, with the rest retrieved from reference TRBV7-9 and TRBJ1-3, is DTGVSQNPRHKITKRGQNVTFRCDPISEHNRLYWYRQTLGQGPEFLTYFQNEAQLEKSRLLSDRFSAERPKGSFSTLEIQRTEQGDSAMYLCASSVATGINTIYFGEGSWLTVV.

CDR3 protein: CASSFVQDTQYF. For the CDR3, the DNA is TGTGCCAGCAGCTTCGTTCAGGATACGCAGTATTTT. The chain is built from TRBV7-9 and TRBJ2-3, with D hard to call. The CDR3 runs to 12 residues. The germline V gene has CDR1 SEHNR and CDR2 FQNEAQ (reference sequence). Trimming removed 3 bases at V and 6 bases at J, with 7 bases between.

The CDR3 protein is CASSPGRLASNEQFF. The DNA of the CDR3 is TGCGCCAGCAGCCCGGGTCGACTAGCGAGTAATGAGCAGTTCTTC. The gene calls are TRBV5-1 and TRBJ2-1, with 8 bases matching TRBD2. The CDR3 loop spans 15 amino acids. J was trimmed by 7 bases and V by 4 bases; bases with no gene match: 10. From germline, CDR1 is SGHRS and CDR2 YFSETQ.

The chain has TRBV5-1 and TRBJ2-7; 11 nucleotides line up with TRBD1. Germline CDR1 SGHRS, CDR2 YFSETQ. V trimming: 4 bases; J trimming: 7 bases; junction bases outside the gene matches: 4. This CDR3 region has 13 residues. CDR3 residues: CASSLDRGREQYF. The CDR3 DNA is TGCGCCAGCAGCCTGGACAGGGGGCGTGAGCAGTACTTC.

The sample holds a few counts of this clone. The chain links TRBV6-2 or TRBV6-3 to TRBJ1-1; tentative D call: TRBD1 (6 bases). CDR3 size: 17 residues. Trimming left V 2 bases short and J 7 bases short, with 23 bases between. The germline CDR1 and CDR2 sequences are MNHEY and SVGEGT. CDR3 sequence: CASSYPSLGAGAIEAFF. As DNA, the CDR3 is TGTGCCAGCAGTTACCCCAGCCTTGGGGCAGGGGCCATTGAAGCTTTCTTT.